Listed below are T cell receptor beta chains from one sample, sequenced in a study of Ad26.COV2.S vaccination and SARS-CoV-2 variants. Assay used: immunoSEQ multiplex PCR; TCRdb lists only in-frame clones, some missing. The table lists hundreds of thousands of clones, around 86% of them singletons. The source material was peripheral blood, sampled in a trial of Ad26.COV2.S vaccine versus placebo. The origin of the receptors is a person aged 18-65 years who received the Ad26.COV2.S COVID-19 vaccine or a placebo. Each CDR3 is given with its conserved first and last residue. D genes are given only for firm matches. Size is omitted from some rows. Given values are once, few, many or a class for expanded clones.

J | D | length | V | size | DNA | CDR3
TRBJ1-5 | . | 13 | TRBV6-6 | . | TGTGCCAGCAGTCCGGGGCTTCGTTTGCCCCAGCATTTT | CASSPGLRLPQHF
TRBJ1-5 | . | 15 | TRBV5-1 | . | TGCGCCAGCAGGCGAACTACAGGGCCCGCTCAGCCCCAGCATTTT | CASRRTTGPAQPQHF
TRBJ2-5 | TRBD1 | 15 | TRBV25-1 | . | TGTGCCAGCAGTCCCTCAGGGGCAGGGGGAGAGACCCAGTACTTC | CASSPSGAGGETQYF
TRBJ2-2 | . | 16 | TRBV19 | . | TGTGCCAGTAACAGCGACCACAGGGGAGGTGCCGGGGAGCTGTTTTTT | CASNSDHRGGAGELFF
TRBJ1-2 | TRBD1 | 15 | TRBV19 | . | TGTGCCAGTACCTCCCCGGGACAGCCGGACTATGGCTACACCTTC | CASTSPGQPDYGYTF
TRBJ2-3 | TRBD2 | 15 | TRBV7-6 | . | TGTGCCAGCAGCTTAGATGGCGGGGGATCAGATACGCAGTATTTT | CASSLDGGGSDTQYF
TRBJ1-6 | . | 13 | TRBV5-1 | few | TGCGCCAGCAGCTTCGGGGCCCGCGACCCCCTCCACTTT | CASSFGARDPLHF
TRBJ2-3 | TRBD2 | 14 | TRBV6-5 | . | TGTGCCAGCGCAGCGGGGGGGGATATAGATACGCAGTATTTT | CASAAGGDIDTQYF
TRBJ1-5 | . | 13 | TRBV12-3/TRBV12-4 | . | TGTGCCAGCGCGACAACCGGCGATCAGCCCCAGCATTTT | CASATTGDQPQHF
TRBJ2-1 | . | 15 | TRBV4-3 | . | TGCGCCAGCAGCCAAGGTTTGGAGGGATACAATGAGCAGTTCTTC | CASSQGLEGYNEQFF
TRBJ2-5 | . | 16 | TRBV6-4 | . | TGTGCCAGCAGGATTTGGACTGCCTACTATCAAGAGACCCAGTACTTC | CASRIWTAYYQETQYF
TRBJ2-1 | . | 13 | TRBV5-6 | . | TGTGCCAGCAGCTCCCTGCTCGGTAATGAGCAGTTCTTC | CASSSLLGNEQFF
TRBJ2-1 | . | 13 | TRBV5-1 | . | TGCGCCAGCAGTCCGGGACTTTCTATTGAGCAGTTCTTC | CASSPGLSIEQFF
TRBJ2-7 | . | 14 | TRBV19 | . | TGTGCCAGTAGTATTACGGGAAGCTCCTACGAGCAGTACTTC | CASSITGSSYEQYF
TRBJ2-2 | TRBD1 | 14 | TRBV6-5 | . | TGTGCCAGCAGAGCACAGGGGGCTGGCGGGGAGCTGTTTTTT | CASRAQGAGGELFF
TRBJ1-1 | TRBD1 | 14 | TRBV5-1 | . | TGCGCCAGCACCGGACAGGGGGCGAACACTGAAGCTTTCTTT | CASTGQGANTEAFF
TRBJ1-6 | . | 14 | TRBV7-8 | . | TGTGCCAGCAGCCCCGGACGGAATTCGCAGCCCCTCCACTTT | CASSPGRNSQPLHF
TRBJ1-2 | TRBD1 | 15 | TRBV7-9 | . | TGTGCCAGCAGCTTAGCAGGGACAGGGGACTATGGCTACACCTTC | CASSLAGTGDYGYTF
TRBJ2-7 | . | 13 | TRBV4-2 | . | TGTGCCAGCAGCCAAGTTAGAGGGGACGAGCAGTACTTC | CASSQVRGDEQYF
TRBJ1-3 | . | 14 | TRBV27 | . | TGTGCCAGCAGTTTAAAGGGGGCTGGAAACACCATATATTTT | CASSLKGAGNTIYF
TRBJ2-3 | TRBD2 | 16 | TRBV30 | . | TGTGCCTGGAGTGTACTTAGAGCGGGGGGCACAGATACGCAGTATTTT | CAWSVLRAGGTDTQYF
TRBJ1-2 | TRBD1 | 14 | TRBV9 | . | TGTGCCAGCAGCTCAGCTGACAGGGTCTATGGCTACACCTTC | CASSSADRVYGYTF
TRBJ1-3 | . | 14 | TRBV19 | . | TGTGCCAGTAGTCAGGGTAGCTCTGGAAACACCATATATTTT | CASSQGSSGNTIYF
TRBJ2-5 | . | 12 | TRBV19 | . | TGTGCCAGTAGTATCGGCGGGGACACCCAGTACTTC | CASSIGGDTQYF
TRBJ1-1 | . | 16 | TRBV19 | once | TGTGCCAGTAGCAAATGGCGGGGGGCAGAGAACACTGAAGCTTTCTTT | CASSKWRGAENTEAFF
TRBJ1-5 | . | 15 | TRBV20-1 | . | TGCAGTGCTAGTGCCGGCCGGAGAAGCAATCAGCCCCAGCATTTT | CSASAGRRSNQPQHF
TRBJ1-5 | . | 13 | TRBV12-3/TRBV12-4 | . | TGTGCCAGCAGTTTAAAGCTAGATCAGCCCCAGCATTTT | CASSLKLDQPQHF
TRBJ2-7 | . | 15 | TRBV6-5 | . | TGTGCCAGCAGCCTAAGGGGCCAGACTACCTACGAGCAGTACTTC | CASSLRGQTTYEQYF
TRBJ1-2 | . | 13 | TRBV12-3/TRBV12-4 | . | TGTGCCAGCAGTTTAGGCAGGGAGGGTGGCTACACCTTC | CASSLGREGGYTF
TRBJ2-1 | TRBD2 | 16 | TRBV5-1 | . | TGCGCCACCTCGGGGAGCGGGGGTTCGTCCTACAATGAGCAGTTCTTC | CATSGSGGSSYNEQFF
TRBJ2-3 | . | 13 | TRBV30 | once | TGTGCCTGGAGTGGGGACGGCACAGATACGCAGTATTTT | CAWSGDGTDTQYF
TRBJ1-5 | . | 14 | TRBV3-1/TRBV3-2 | . | TGTGCCAGCAGCCAAGAGGGGGGCGGTCAGCCCCAGCATTTT | CASSQEGGGQPQHF
TRBJ2-5 | . | 15 | TRBV3-1/TRBV3-2 | . | TGTGCCAGCAGCCAAGGTCCGGCCCCCGGGGAGACCCAGTACTTC | CASSQGPAPGETQYF
TRBJ2-1 | . | 12 | TRBV6-5 | once | TGTGCCACCAGAGGCGGGTCCGCTGAGCAGTTCTTC | CATRGGSAEQFF
TRBJ2-7 | . | 13 | TRBV12-3/TRBV12-4 | few | TGTGCCAGCAGTTTAGGGGCAGGCCACGAGCAGTACTTC | CASSLGAGHEQYF
TRBJ1-1 | . | 14 | TRBV5-1 | . | TGCGCCAGCAGGGCGGGGGGCGCCGTCACTGAAGCTTTCTTT | CASRAGGAVTEAFF
TRBJ2-1 | . | 12 | TRBV9 | . | TGTGCCAGCAGCGTAGAAAGGGATGAGCAGTTCTTC | CASSVERDEQFF
TRBJ1-6 | . | 14 | TRBV15 | . | TGTGCCACCAGAATTGGGGTTGGTAATTCACCCCTCCACTTT | CATRIGVGNSPLHF
TRBJ2-7 | TRBD1 | 14 | TRBV7-9 | . | TGTGCCAGCAGCGGGACAGGGTGGACCTACGAGCAGTACTTC | CASSGTGWTYEQYF
TRBJ2-7 | TRBD1 | 15 | TRBV6-5 | . | TGTGCCAGCAGTTACTCGGACAGGGCCTCCTACGAGCAGTACTTC | CASSYSDRASYEQYF
TRBJ1-1 | . | 14 | TRBV11-2 | . | TGTGCCAGCAGCTTAAATTGGGTTGGGGGAAGGGCTTTCTTT | CASSLNWVGGRAFF
TRBJ2-1 | TRBD2 | 15 | TRBV5-1 | . | TGCGCCAGCAGCTTAGCGGGGAGCTCCTACAATGAGCAGTTCTTC | CASSLAGSSYNEQFF
TRBJ1-4 | TRBD1 | 14 | TRBV5-8 | . | TGTGCCAGCAGCCCGGGACAGGGGAATGAAAAACTGTTTTTT | CASSPGQGNEKLFF
TRBJ1-1 | . | 12 | TRBV19 | . | TGTGCCAGTAGTTCCTTTTCCACTGAAGCTTTCTTT | CASSSFSTEAFF
TRBJ1-2 | . | 15 | TRBV7-8 | once | TGTGCCAGCAGCCTCCTTGGGGGGACCAATTATGGCTACACCTTC | CASSLLGGTNYGYTF
TRBJ2-5 | . | 14 | TRBV4-1 | . | TGCGCCAGCAGCCAAGGCTTTTATCAAGAGACCCAGTACTTC | CASSQGFYQETQYF
TRBJ1-3 | . | 15 | TRBV6-5 | . | TGTGCCAGCAGTTACTACGGACTCTCTGGAAACACCATATATTTT | CASSYYGLSGNTIYF
TRBJ2-1 | . | 15 | TRBV30 | . | TGTGCCTGGAGTAAGGGCAGGGGGACTGGACATGAGCAGTTCTTC | CAWSKGRGTGHEQFF
TRBJ2-3 | . | 16 | TRBV27 | . | TGTGCCAGCGGTCCGTTGGGGGGCCCCACCACAGATACGCAGTATTTT | CASGPLGGPTTDTQYF
TRBJ1-6 | . | 18 | TRBV30 | once | TGTGCCTGGAGTGTACTCCATCCACGAAGCTCCTATAATTCACCCCTCCACTTT | CAWSVLHPRSSYNSPLHF
TRBJ2-1 | TRBD2 | 13 | TRBV9 | . | TGTGCCAGCACGGGGGGAGGAGTTGCTGAGCAGTTCTTC | CASTGGGVAEQFF
TRBJ2-3 | . | 14 | TRBV9 | once | TGTGCCAGCAGCGAACGATATTCACGGGATACGCAGTATTTT | CASSERYSRDTQYF
TRBJ2-1 | TRBD2 | 15 | TRBV30 | . | TGTGCCTGGAGGAACGCGGGGGTGCTCTACAATGAGCAGTTCTTC | CAWRNAGVLYNEQFF
TRBJ1-1 | . | 13 | TRBV7-3 | . | TGTGCCAGCAGTTCAACCCCGAACACTGAAGCTTTCTTT | CASSSTPNTEAFF
TRBJ1-1 | . | 12 | TRBV12-3/TRBV12-4 | . | TGTGCCAGCAGTTTTTTGGGTGCTGAAGCTTTCTTT | CASSFLGAEAFF